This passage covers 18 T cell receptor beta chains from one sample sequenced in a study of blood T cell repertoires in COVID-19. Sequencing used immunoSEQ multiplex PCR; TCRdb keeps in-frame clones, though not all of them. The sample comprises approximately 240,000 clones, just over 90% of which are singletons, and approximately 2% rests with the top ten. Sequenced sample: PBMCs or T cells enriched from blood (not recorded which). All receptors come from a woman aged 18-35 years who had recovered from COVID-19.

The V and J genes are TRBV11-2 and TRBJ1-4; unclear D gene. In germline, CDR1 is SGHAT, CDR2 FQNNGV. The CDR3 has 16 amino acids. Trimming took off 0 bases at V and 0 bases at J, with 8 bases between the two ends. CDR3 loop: CASSLDLRATNEKLFF. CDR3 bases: TGTGCCAGCAGCTTAGATCTGCGAGCAACTAATGAAAAACTGTTTTTT.

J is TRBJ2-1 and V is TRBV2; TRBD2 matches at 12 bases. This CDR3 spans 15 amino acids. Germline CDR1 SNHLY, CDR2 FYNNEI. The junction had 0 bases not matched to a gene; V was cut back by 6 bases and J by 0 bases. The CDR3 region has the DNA TGTGCCAGCAGGACTAGCGGGAGCTCCTACAATGAGCAGTTCTTC. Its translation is CASRTSGSSYNEQFF.

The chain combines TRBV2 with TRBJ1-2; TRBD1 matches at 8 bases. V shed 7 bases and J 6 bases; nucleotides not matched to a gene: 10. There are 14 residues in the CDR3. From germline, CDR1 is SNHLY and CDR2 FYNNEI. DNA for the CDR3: TGTGCCAGCAACCCCCGGGACAGGAGGAATGGCTACACCTTC. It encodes CASNPRDRRNGYTF.

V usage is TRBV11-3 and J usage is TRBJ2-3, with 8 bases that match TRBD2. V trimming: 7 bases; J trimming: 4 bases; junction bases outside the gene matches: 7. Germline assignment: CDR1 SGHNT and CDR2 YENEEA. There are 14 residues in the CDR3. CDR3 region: CASTLGGGADTQYF. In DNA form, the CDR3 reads TGTGCCAGCACCCTCGGGGGGGGCGCAGATACGCAGTATTTT.

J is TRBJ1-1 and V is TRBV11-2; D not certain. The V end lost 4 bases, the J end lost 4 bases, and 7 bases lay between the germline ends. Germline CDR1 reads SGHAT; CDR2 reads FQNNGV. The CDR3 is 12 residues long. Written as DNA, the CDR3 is TGTGCCAGCAGCTACACCCTCACTGAAGCTTTCTTT. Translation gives CASSYTLTEAFF.

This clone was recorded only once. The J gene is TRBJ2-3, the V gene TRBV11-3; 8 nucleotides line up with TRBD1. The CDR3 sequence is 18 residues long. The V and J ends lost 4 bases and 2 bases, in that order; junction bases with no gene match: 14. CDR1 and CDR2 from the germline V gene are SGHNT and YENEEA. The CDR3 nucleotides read TGTGCCAGCAGCTGGGACCTTCCGGGGACAGGCAACACAGATACGCAGTATTTT. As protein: CASSWDLPGTGNTDTQYF.

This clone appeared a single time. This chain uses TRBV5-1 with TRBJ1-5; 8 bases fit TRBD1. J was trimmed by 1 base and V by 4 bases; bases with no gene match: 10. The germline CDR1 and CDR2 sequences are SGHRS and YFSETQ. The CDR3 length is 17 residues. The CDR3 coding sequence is TGCGCCAGCAGCCTTGATGGGACAGGCAGCAGCAATCAGCCCCAGCATTTT. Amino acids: CASSLDGTGSSNQPQHF.

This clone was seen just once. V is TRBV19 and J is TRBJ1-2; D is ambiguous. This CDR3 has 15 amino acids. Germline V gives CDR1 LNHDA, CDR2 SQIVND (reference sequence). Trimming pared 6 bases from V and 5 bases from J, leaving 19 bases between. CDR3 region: CASRLGGEGPYGYTF. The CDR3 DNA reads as TGTGCCAGTAGATTAGGCGGGGAGGGCCCATATGGCTACACCTTC.

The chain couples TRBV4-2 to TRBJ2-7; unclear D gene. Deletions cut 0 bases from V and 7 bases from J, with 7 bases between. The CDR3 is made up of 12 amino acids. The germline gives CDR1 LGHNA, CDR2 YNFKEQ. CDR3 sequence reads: CASSQDPREQYF. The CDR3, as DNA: TGTGCCAGCAGCCAAGATCCCCGGGAGCAGTACTTC.

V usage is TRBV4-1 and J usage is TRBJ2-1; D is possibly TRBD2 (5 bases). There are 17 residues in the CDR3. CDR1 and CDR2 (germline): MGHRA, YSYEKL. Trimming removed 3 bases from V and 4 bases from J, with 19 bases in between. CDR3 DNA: TGCGCCAGCAGCCAGCCGGCCGGGGATATGGCATACAATGAGCAGTTCTTC. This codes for CASSQPAGDMAYNEQFF.

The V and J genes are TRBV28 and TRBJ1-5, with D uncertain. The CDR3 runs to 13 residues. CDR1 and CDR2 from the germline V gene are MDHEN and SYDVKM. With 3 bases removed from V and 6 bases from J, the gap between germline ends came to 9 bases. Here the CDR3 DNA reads TGTGCCAGCAGTTTGTATCTCGGTCAGCCCCAGCATTTT. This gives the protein CASSLYLGQPQHF.

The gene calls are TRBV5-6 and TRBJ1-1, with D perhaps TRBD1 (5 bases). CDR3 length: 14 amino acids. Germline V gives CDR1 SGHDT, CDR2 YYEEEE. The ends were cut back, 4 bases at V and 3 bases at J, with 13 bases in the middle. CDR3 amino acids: CASSKVGGDTEAFF. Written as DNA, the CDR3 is TGTGCCAGCAGCAAGGTGGGGGGGGACACTGAAGCTTTCTTT.

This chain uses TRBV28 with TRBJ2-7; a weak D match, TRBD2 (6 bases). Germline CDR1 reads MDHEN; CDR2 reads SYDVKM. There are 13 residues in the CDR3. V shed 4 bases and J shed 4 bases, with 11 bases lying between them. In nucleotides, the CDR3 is TGTGCCAGCAGTTCGGAGGGGAATTACGAGCAGTACTTC. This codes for CASSSEGNYEQYF.

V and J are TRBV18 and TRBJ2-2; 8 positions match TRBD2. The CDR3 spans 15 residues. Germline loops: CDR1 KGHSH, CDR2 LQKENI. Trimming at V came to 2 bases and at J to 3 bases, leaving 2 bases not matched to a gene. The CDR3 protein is CASSPAGGDTGELFF. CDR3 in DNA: TGTGCCAGCTCACCAGCGGGAGGAGACACCGGGGAGCTGTTTTTT.

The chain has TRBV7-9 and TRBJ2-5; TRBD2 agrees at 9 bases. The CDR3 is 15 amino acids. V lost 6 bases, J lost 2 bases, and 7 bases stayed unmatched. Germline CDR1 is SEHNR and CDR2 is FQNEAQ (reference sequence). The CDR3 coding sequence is TGTGCCAGCAGAGCTACCCTAGCGGGACAAGAGACCCAGTACTTC. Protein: CASRATLAGQETQYF.

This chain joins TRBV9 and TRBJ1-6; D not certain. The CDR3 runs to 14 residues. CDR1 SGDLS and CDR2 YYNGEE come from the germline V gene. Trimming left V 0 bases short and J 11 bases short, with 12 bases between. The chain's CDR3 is CASSVESTRTPLHF. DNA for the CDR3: TGTGCCAGCAGCGTAGAAAGCACCAGGACACCCCTCCACTTT. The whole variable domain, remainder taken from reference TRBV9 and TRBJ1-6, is DSGVTQTPKHLITATGQRVTLRCSPRSGDLSVYWYQQSLDQGLQFLIQYYNGEERAKGNILERFSAQQFPDLHSELNLSSLELGDSALYFCASSVESTRTPLHFGNGTRLTVT.

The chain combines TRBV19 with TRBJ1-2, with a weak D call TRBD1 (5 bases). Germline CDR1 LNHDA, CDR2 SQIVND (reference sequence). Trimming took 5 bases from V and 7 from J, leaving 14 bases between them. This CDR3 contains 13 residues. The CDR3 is CASSPGLSRGYTF. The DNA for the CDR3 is TGTGCCAGTAGTCCAGGGCTAAGTCGTGGCTACACCTTC.

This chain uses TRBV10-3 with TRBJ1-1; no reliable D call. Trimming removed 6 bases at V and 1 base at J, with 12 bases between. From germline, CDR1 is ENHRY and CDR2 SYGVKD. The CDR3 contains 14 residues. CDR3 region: CAISVGGGNTEAFF. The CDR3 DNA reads TGTGCCATCAGCGTCGGTGGAGGGAACACTGAAGCTTTCTTT.